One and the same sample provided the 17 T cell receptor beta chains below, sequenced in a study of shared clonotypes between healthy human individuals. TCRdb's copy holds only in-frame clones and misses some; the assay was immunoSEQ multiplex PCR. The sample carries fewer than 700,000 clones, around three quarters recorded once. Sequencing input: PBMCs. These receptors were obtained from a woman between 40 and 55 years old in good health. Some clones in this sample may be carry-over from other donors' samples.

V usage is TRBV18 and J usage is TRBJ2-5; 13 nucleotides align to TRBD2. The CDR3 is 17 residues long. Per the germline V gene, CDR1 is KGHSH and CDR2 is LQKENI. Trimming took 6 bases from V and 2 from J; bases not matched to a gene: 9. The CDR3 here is CASSNRGLAGAQETQYF. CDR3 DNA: TGTGCCAGCTCGAACCGAGGACTAGCGGGAGCTCAAGAGACCCAGTACTTC. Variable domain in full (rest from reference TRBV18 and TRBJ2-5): NAGVMQNPRHLVRRRGQEARLRCSPMKGHSHVYWYRQLPEEGLKFMVYLQKENIIDESGMPKERFSAEFPKEGPSILRIQQVVRGDSAAYFCASSNRGLAGAQETQYFGPGTRLLVL.

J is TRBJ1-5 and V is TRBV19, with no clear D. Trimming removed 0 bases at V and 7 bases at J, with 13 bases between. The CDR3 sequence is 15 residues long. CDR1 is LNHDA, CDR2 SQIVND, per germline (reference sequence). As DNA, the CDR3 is TGTGCCAGTAGTATAGATTGGGTAGGATTCCAGCCCCAGCATTTT. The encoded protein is CASSIDWVGFQPQHF.

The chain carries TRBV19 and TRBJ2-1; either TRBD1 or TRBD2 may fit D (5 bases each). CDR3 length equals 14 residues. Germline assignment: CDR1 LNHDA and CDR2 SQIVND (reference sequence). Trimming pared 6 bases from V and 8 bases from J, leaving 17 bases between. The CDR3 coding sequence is TGTGCCAGTAGCGATAGGCGAGGGGTCTATGAGCAGTTCTTC. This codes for CASSDRRGVYEQFF. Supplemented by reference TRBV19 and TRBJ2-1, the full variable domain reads DGGITQSPKYLFRKEGQNVTLSCEQNLNHDAMYWYRQDPGQGLRLIYYSQIVNDFQKGDIAEGYSVSREKKESFPLTVTSAQKNPTAFYLCASSDRRGVYEQFFGPGTRLTVL.

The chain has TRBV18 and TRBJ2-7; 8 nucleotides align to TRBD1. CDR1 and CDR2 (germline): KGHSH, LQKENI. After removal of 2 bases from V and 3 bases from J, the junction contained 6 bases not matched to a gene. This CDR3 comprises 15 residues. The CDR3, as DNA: TGTGCCAGCTCACCAGAGACAGGGGCTCGCTACGAGCAGTACTTC. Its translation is CASSPETGARYEQYF.

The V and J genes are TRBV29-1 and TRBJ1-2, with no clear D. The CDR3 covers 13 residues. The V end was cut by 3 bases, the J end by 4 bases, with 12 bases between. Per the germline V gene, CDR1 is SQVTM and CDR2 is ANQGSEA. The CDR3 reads CSVDYGFGYGYTF. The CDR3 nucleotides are TGCAGCGTTGATTACGGGTTCGGCTATGGCTACACCTTC.

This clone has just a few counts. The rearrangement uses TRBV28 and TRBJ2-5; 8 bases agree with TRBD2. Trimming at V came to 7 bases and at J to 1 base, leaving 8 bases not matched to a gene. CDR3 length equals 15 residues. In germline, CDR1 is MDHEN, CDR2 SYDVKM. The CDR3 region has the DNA TGTGCCAGCAACTCCCCTCGGGGGGGCCAAGAGACCCAGTACTTC. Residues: CASNSPRGGQETQYF.

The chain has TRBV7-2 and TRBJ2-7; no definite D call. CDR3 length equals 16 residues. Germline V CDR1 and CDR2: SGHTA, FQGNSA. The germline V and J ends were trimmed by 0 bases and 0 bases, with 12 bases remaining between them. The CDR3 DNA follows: TGTGCCAGCAGCTTAGCTCGGGTGGGCCCCTCCTACGAGCAGTACTTC. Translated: CASSLARVGPSYEQYF.

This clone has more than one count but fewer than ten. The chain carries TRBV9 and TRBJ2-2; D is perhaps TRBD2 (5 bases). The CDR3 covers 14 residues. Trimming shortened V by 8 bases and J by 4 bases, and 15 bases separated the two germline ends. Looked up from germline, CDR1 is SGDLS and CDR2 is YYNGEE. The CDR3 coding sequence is TGTGCCAGTAGTAGCGTGTTCGGCACCGGGGAGCTGTTTTTT. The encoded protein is CASSSVFGTGELFF.

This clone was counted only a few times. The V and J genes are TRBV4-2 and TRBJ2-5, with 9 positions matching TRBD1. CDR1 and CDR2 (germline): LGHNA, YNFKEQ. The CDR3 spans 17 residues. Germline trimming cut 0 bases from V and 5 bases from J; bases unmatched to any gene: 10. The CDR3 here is CASSQEGSGQGAETQYF. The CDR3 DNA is TGTGCCAGCAGCCAAGAAGGGTCGGGACAGGGTGCGGAGACCCAGTACTTC.

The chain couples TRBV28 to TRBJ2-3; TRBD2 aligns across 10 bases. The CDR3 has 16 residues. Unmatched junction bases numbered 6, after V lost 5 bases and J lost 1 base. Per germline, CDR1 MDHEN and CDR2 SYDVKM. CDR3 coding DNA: TGTGCCAGCAGTCCTCCTAGCGGGAGAGGCACAGATACGCAGTATTTT. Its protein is CASSPPSGRGTDTQYF.

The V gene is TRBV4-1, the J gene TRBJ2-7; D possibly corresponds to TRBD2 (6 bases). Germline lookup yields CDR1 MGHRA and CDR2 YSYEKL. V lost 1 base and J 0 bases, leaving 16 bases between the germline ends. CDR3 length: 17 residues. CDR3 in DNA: TGCGCCAGCAGCCAAGGGGCGGGGCTCGGGGGCTCCTACGAGCAGTACTTC. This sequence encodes CASSQGAGLGGSYEQYF.

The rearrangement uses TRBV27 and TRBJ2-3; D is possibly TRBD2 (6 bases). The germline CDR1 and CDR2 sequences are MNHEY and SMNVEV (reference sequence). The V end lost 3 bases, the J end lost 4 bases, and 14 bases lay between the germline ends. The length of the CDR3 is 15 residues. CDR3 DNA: TGTGCCAGCAGTTTTCAGGCGGGACGGTCAGATACGCAGTATTTT. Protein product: CASSFQAGRSDTQYF.

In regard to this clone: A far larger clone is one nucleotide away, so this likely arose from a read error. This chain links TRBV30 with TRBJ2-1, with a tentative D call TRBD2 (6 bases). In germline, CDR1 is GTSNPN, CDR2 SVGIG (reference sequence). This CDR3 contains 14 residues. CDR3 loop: CTWSGGIPYNEQFF. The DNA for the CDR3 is TGTACCTGGAGTGGGGGGATCCCTTACAATGAGCAGTTCTTC.

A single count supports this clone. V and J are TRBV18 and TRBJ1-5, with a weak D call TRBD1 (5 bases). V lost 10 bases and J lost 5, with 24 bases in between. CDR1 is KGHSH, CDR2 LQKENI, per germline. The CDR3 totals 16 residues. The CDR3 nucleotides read TGTGCCAACAGAGGCAATTACGGGGCTAAAGATCAGCCCCAGCATTTT. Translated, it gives CANRGNYGAKDQPQHF.

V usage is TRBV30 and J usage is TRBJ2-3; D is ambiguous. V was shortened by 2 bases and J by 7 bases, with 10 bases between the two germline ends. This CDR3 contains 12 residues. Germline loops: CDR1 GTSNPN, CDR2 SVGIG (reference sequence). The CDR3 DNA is TGTGCCTGGAGTTCCGTTGCCCATACGCAGTATTTT. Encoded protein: CAWSSVAHTQYF.

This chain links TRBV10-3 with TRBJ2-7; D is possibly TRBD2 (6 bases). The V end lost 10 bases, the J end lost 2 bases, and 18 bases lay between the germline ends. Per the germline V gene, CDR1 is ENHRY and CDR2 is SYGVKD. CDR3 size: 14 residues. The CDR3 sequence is CASQIGRNTYEQYF. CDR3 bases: TGTGCCAGCCAGATCGGGAGAAACACCTACGAGCAGTACTTC.

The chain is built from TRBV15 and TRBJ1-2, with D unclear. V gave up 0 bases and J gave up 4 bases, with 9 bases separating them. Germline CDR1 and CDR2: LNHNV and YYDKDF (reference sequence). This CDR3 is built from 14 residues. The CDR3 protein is CATSRDTLTYGYTF. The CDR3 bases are TGTGCCACCAGCAGAGATACCCTAACCTATGGCTACACCTTC.